These 20 T cell receptor beta chains were all obtained from the same sample, sequenced in a study of blood T cells in healthy people across ages. Primers used in a second PCR of roughly 6 to 11 cycles were a sample-barcoded 5' primer and a J-beta primer mix. TCRdb re-derived calls from the 5' RACE reads in MiXCR, one entry per CDR3 protein. Of approximately 880,000 distinct CDR3 sequences detected, roughly 48% appear once; the ten largest clones hold around an eighth. The sample was blood. These TCRs come from a man aged 25 to 40 in good health.

The chain combines TRBV20-1 with TRBJ1-5, with D uncertain. CDR1 DFQATT and CDR2 SNEGSKA come from the germline V gene (reference sequence). Trimming cost V 1 base and J 6 bases, with 10 bases left between them. This CDR3 spans 13 amino acids. CDR3 DNA: TGCAGTGCTAGAGTGCAGTCAGCTCAGCCCCAGCATTTT. Translating gives CSARVQSAQPQHF.

The chain uses TRBV28 and TRBJ1-4, with a tentative D call TRBD1 (5 bases). V dropped 6 bases and J dropped 4 bases, with 15 bases sitting between them. The germline V gene encodes CDR1 MDHEN and CDR2 SYDVKM. The CDR3 contains 15 residues. CDR3 residues: CASSSTGTFNEKLFF. CDR3 coding DNA: TGTGCCAGCAGCTCCACCGGGACCTTTAATGAAAAACTGTTTTTT. Full variable domain (missing parts from reference TRBV28 and TRBJ1-4): DVKVTQSSRYLVKRTGEKVFLECVQDMDHENMFWYRQDPGLGLRLIYFSYDVKMKEKGDIPEGYSVSREKKERFSLILESASTNQTSMYLCASSSTGTFNEKLFFGSGTQLSVL.

This clonotype was observed a few times. The chain employs TRBV7-8 and TRBJ1-1; maybe TRBD1 (5 bases). Germline CDR1 reads SGHVS; CDR2 reads FQNEAQ. The CDR3 consists of 16 residues. Trimming took off 1 base at V and 2 bases at J, with 14 bases between the two ends. The CDR3 spells CASSLGDPGTNTEAFF. The CDR3 DNA sequence: TGTGCCAGCAGCTTAGGCGATCCCGGGACTAACACTGAAGCTTTCTTT.

This clonotype was seen a few times. V usage is TRBV7-2 and J usage is TRBJ1-5; TRBD1 aligns across 9 bases. The CDR3 totals 14 residues. The V gene's germline CDR1 is SGHTA and CDR2 FQGNSA. Trimming took 2 bases from V and 10 from J; bases not matched to a gene: 6. The CDR3 DNA sequence: TGTGCCAGCAGCTTATCCGGACAGGGGTCACCCCAGCATTTT. This sequence encodes CASSLSGQGSPQHF. Full variable domain (outside the CDR3, taken from reference TRBV7-2 and TRBJ1-5): GAGVSQSPSNKVTEKGKDVELRCDPISGHTALYWYRQSLGQGLEFLIYFQGNSAPDKSGLPSDRFSAERTGGSVSTLTIQRTQQEDSAVYLCASSLSGQGSPQHFGDGTRLSIL.

This chain joins TRBV30 and TRBJ1-6; no clear D. Per germline, CDR1 GTSNPN and CDR2 SVGIG (reference sequence). The length of the CDR3 is 12 residues. V was cut by 3 bases and J by 7 bases, with 7 bases left in between. The CDR3 sequence: CAWSLQNSPLHF. The CDR3 DNA reads as TGTGCCTGGAGCCTCCAAAATTCACCCCTCCACTTT.

V is TRBV20-1 and J is TRBJ2-1; maybe TRBD2 (5 bases). The length of the CDR3 is 12 residues. Per the germline V gene, CDR1 is DFQATT and CDR2 is SNEGSKA (reference sequence). Trimming took 3 bases from V and 13 from J, leaving 16 bases between them. The chain's CDR3 is CSARVSRETQFF. The CDR3 nucleotides are TGCAGTGCTAGGGTCAGTAGGGAGACCCAGTTCTTC.

J is TRBJ2-1 and V is TRBV6-4, with 7 nucleotides matching TRBD1. J lost 5 bases, V lost 6 bases, and 16 bases had no gene match. CDR1 MRHNA and CDR2 SNTAGT come from the germline V gene. CDR3 size: 17 residues. For the CDR3, the DNA is TGTGCCAGCAGCGACAGGGCAGGGAATTGGCAAGACAATGAGCAGTTCTTC. This sequence encodes CASSDRAGNWQDNEQFF.

The DNA of the CDR3 is TGTGCCAGCAGCCAAGATTTAGGGACGCAGTACTTC. As protein: CASSQDLGTQYF. The chain carries TRBV3-1 and TRBJ2-5; possibly TRBD1 or TRBD2 for D (5 bases each). Germline loops: CDR1 LGHDT, CDR2 YNNKEL (reference sequence). The CDR3 is made up of 12 amino acids. With 0 bases removed from V and 11 bases from J, the gap between germline ends came to 10 bases.

The chain uses TRBV6-5 and TRBJ1-5, with 7 bases lining up with TRBD1. The germline gives CDR1 MNHEY, CDR2 SVGAGI. CDR3 length: 14 amino acids. V lost 4 bases, J lost 6 bases, and 6 bases stayed unmatched. The CDR3 loop is CASSSDRAGQPQHF. The CDR3 DNA reads TGTGCCAGCAGTTCAGACAGGGCAGGTCAGCCCCAGCATTTT.

With respect to this clonotype: At one boundary the junction diverges from the germline segment, which might be a read error. The chain uses TRBV4-1 and TRBJ1-2; D ambiguous. The CDR3 covers 14 residues. Germline CDR1 reads MGHRA; CDR2 reads YSYEKL. CDR3 nucleotide sequence: TGCACCAGCAGCCAAGACCGCAAGAACTATGGCTACACCTTC. The encoded protein is CTSSQDRKNYGYTF.

The V and J genes are TRBV9 and TRBJ2-1; 7 nucleotides line up with TRBD2. Germline values: CDR1 SGDLS, CDR2 YYNGEE. The junction had 10 bases not matched to a gene; V was cut back by 4 bases and J by 3 bases. CDR3 length: 16 amino acids. The CDR3 coding sequence is TGTGCCAGCAGCCCTCGTGGAGCGGGGATCTACAATGAGCAGTTCTTC. Translation: CASSPRGAGIYNEQFF.

The chain joins TRBV27 to TRBJ1-4; D remains ambiguous. The germline gives CDR1 MNHEY, CDR2 SMNVEV (reference sequence). V gave up 4 bases and J gave up 8 bases, with 14 bases separating them. CDR3 length equals 14 residues. Here the CDR3 reads CASSYGDSGEKLFF. The DNA for the CDR3 is TGTGCCAGCAGTTACGGGGATAGCGGGGAAAAACTGTTTTTT.

This sequence joins TRBV6-5 and TRBJ1-1, with 7 bases lining up with TRBD1. Germline values: CDR1 MNHEY, CDR2 SVGAGI. With 0 bases clipped from V and 0 bases from J, the junction kept 7 bases outside the gene matches. The CDR3 has 17 residues. CDR3 sequence reads: CASSYSSGGVMNTEAFF. The CDR3 DNA sequence: TGTGCCAGCAGTTACTCTTCAGGGGGGGTTATGAACACTGAAGCTTTCTTT.

This clonotype occurred a few times. The chain recombines TRBV2 with TRBJ2-7; possible D gene TRBD1, 7 bases. Trimming removed 4 bases at V and 3 bases at J, with 13 bases between. The CDR3 spans 14 residues. Germline V CDR1 and CDR2: SNHLY, FYNNEI. CDR3 region: CASSGSGGLYEQYF. DNA for the CDR3: TGTGCCAGCAGTGGGTCAGGGGGGCTCTACGAGCAGTACTTC.

This clonotype was detected only a few times. The chain employs TRBV6-5 and TRBJ2-3; 9 bases align to TRBD2. The CDR3 totals 14 residues. The V gene's germline CDR1 is MNHEY and CDR2 SVGAGI. After removal of 6 bases from V and 10 bases from J, the junction contained 11 bases not matched to a gene. The CDR3 bases are TGTGCCAGCAGCCGCGAGTGGCGGGGGGGTTCGCAGTATTTT. Its translation: CASSREWRGGSQYF.

This clonotype has more than one count but fewer than ten. The gene calls are TRBV27 and TRBJ1-2, with 8 bases aligning to TRBD1. Germline V gene sequence: CDR1 MNHEY, CDR2 SMNVEV (reference sequence). Unmatched junction bases numbered 10, after V lost 7 bases and J lost 0 bases. The CDR3 is made up of 16 amino acids. The CDR3 bases are TGTGCCAGCATGCCCATAGGACAGGGTCCTAACTATGGCTACACCTTC. It translates to CASMPIGQGPNYGYTF.

This clonotype was seen many times. The rearrangement links TRBV6-1 to TRBJ2-1; D is uncertain. Deletions cut 4 bases from V and 0 bases from J, with 13 bases between. CDR1 is MNHNS, CDR2 SASEGT, per germline. The length of the CDR3 is 16 residues. The CDR3 DNA reads TGTGCCAGCAGTGCCGGAAGAGGAGCCTCCTACAATGAGCAGTTCTTC. Residues: CASSAGRGASYNEQFF.

The rearrangement uses TRBV5-1 and TRBJ2-7, with D hard to call. V was shortened by 0 bases and J by 3 bases, with 13 bases between the two germline ends. This CDR3 contains 15 residues. CDR1 is SGHRS, CDR2 YFSETQ, per germline. The CDR3 sequence is CASSLEPSPYYEQYF. CDR3 bases: TGCGCCAGCAGCTTGGAGCCTAGTCCGTACTACGAGCAGTACTTC.

The chain has TRBV12-3 or TRBV12-4 and TRBJ2-7; no definite D call. Trimming removed 0 bases at V and 2 bases at J, with 11 bases between. This CDR3 has 15 amino acids. CDR3: CASSLAHQPPYEQYF. CDR3 in DNA: TGTGCCAGCAGTTTAGCGCACCAGCCGCCCTACGAGCAGTACTTC.

The sample holds one count of this clonotype. This chain links TRBV7-9 with TRBJ2-7; 7 bases are a match to TRBD1. Germline V gene sequence: CDR1 SEHNR, CDR2 FQNEAQ (reference sequence). V lost 5 bases to trimming and J lost 0 bases; unmatched junction nucleotides: 10. The CDR3 is made up of 16 amino acids. The CDR3 region has the DNA TGTGCCAGCAGCCCGGGAAAGGACAGGTTCTCCTACGAGCAGTACTTC. This codes for CASSPGKDRFSYEQYF.